This T cell receptor beta chain comes out of a study of shared clonotypes between healthy human individuals (dated by TCRdb to about 2020). Broadly, across the study: The cohort comprised a couple of women and three men aged 18 to 49 years. To estimate repertoire size and how much clonotypes are shared between individuals, the study performed deep sequencing of blood TCR repertoires from roughly five healthy adults. Libraries were prepared and TCR repertoires were sequenced by different laboratories using diverse techniques, in order to increase sequencing depth and limit assay-specific biases. Leukapheresis yielded between about 0.85 and 10 billion PBMCs per donor. For each donor, three plates each were used for CD4 naive and CD4 memory, two plates were used for CD8 naive, and one plate was used for CD8 memory.

For the CD8 naive samples, CD45RO-negative cells were positively selected for CCR7, yielding a CD45RA+CCR7+ population from which TemRA cells were excluded. The donors were healthy, HIV-negative adults with no recently reported acute infections or vaccinations. All donors were Caucasian adults living in Nashville, Tennessee, USA. After blood collection by leukapheresis, PBMCs were isolated using Ficoll-Histopaque density gradient centrifugation and then cryopreserved in the vapor phase of liquid nitrogen. Analytical flow cytometry was used to check the purity and quantity of each magnetically sorted T cell population. Genomic DNA was isolated from every sorted fraction and measured by UV absorbance on a Nanodrop 2000c. TCR CDR3 regions were amplified from genomic DNA by multiplex PCR using the deep immunoSEQ assay. Extracted genomic DNA from each cell subset was distributed evenly across all wells of several immunoSEQ 96-well plates, and each plate was treated as a replicate. For sorted subsets, approximately 0.2 ug of genomic DNA, equivalent to 25,000 to 35,000 T cell genomes, went into each replicate PCR. Purified libraries were quantified with a Qubit 3.0 fluorometer, sized on a Bioanalyzer 2100, and re-quantified with the KAPA Library Quantification kit. Each immunoSEQ 96-well plate was sequenced on its own single-read 150-cycle Illumina NextSeq 550 flow cell. Concerning the study's data processing: Because the immunoSEQ output included only junctional sequences and no quality scores, the filtering could not be the same as the filtering used for full-length reads. To assign V/J genes and CDR3, sequences were annotated using PyIR, a Python wrapper for IgBLAST v1.9, with IMGT germline references. Any read was removed if the V/J assignment was weak (E-value above 1e-6), the CDR3 was missing, or the read contained stop codons, out-of-frame junctions, or ambiguous translated residues. V3J clonotypes were defined as sequences sharing the same inferred V gene, J gene, and CDR3 amino acid sequence. To compute the percentage overlap between repertoires, the number of shared unique clonotypes was divided by the size of the smaller repertoire. RTK rarefaction, the Chao1 estimator, and Recon v2.1 estimates of unobserved clonotypes were used to assess repertoire richness. OLGA was used to compute generation probabilities for all TCRbeta clonotypes that the gDNA method yielded from a few donors. TCRdb mirrors the immuneACCESS table, restricted to in-frame sequences. Some clones are absent from its copies; in checked studies, under half trace to an unresolved V gene, and the reason for the others is unknown. V and J calls and clone size are given by that table; D and trimming were obtained from the DNA. This sample lists around 550,000 clones; roughly 95% were detected once. The top ten hold 0.11% of the sample.

What the authors observed across the whole study: Sampling was restricted to blood, and TCR repertoires in tissues likely differ from the TCR repertoires found in blood. Compared with non-shared clonotypes, clonotypes shared by all four sorted-subset donors had higher generation probabilities. Naive subsets generally had larger estimated clonotype richness than memory subsets did. Pairwise subsampling indicated that sequencing depth was expected to affect the degree of clonotype sharing among donors. Approximately 5% of naive CD4, around 3.5% of naive CD8, roughly 2.5% of memory CD4, and more than 0.35% of memory CD8 clonotypes were shared across a few donors. Because the study included only a small number of donors, the genetic and exposure-history diversity represented was limited. Rarefaction of sorted-subset datasets indicated incomplete sequencing despite the large sequencing depth.

Including the terminal cysteine and phenylalanine, the CDR3 comprises 12 residues. The read is trimmed to its CDR3 DNA, 36 bases read in frame from base 1. Trimming costs V 2 bases and J 10 bases, and their ends lie 9 bases apart. As encoded in the germline V gene, CDR1 is SGHVS while CDR2 is FNYEAQ. Notes on this clone: It lacks a known antigen. Base quality data are lacking; no much larger clone is found one base away.

What was sequenced was naive CD8+ T cells sorted from blood. The meaning of the sample's cell subset or site label: CD45RA+CCR7+. In this chain, TRBV7-6 is recombined with TRBJ2-1; TRBD1 might be the D gene, on 6 matching bases. This clonotype was sampled from a woman in her 30s in good health. In nucleotide form, the sequence is TGTGCCAGCAGCTTAAGCAGGGGAGAGCAGTTCTTC. Its amino acids are CASSLSRGEQFF.